This T cell receptor (beta chain) was observed in a study of vaccination and CD4 T cells after COVID-19. In germline, CDR1 is LGHNA, CDR2 YNFKEQ. The CDR3 totals 15 residues. The V gene end was trimmed by 5 bases and the J gene end by 5 bases; junction bases not matched to a gene: 8. There are a few counts of this clonotype. Its antigen remains unidentified. The sample's treatment: approximately nine-day PBMC culture with coronavirus spike peptide pools or control peptides (ViraFEST assay). CD4+ T cells that came from the unexposed donor were collected before the COVID-19 pandemic (2011-2018). Replacement of half the medium with fresh IL-2 medium took place on days 3 and 7. The Oncomine TCR Beta short-read assay generated sequence data from the DNA of cultured CD4+ T cells. Cultures of CD4+ T cells served as the source for extracting genomic DNA. TCRdb reprocessed the PCR reads with MiXCR, giving one entry per CDR3 protein. The sample yields about 6,300 distinct CDR3 sequences, approximately 35% seen once.

The sequence was obtained from a human donor in good health. Sequencing used CD4+ T cells from blood, cultured in vitro. The rearrangement joins TRBV4-2 to TRBJ2-2; TRBD2 matches at 7 bases. The CDR3 is CASSGGLGETGELFF. The CDR3 DNA reads as TGTGCCAGCAGCGGAGGACTAGGTGAAACCGGGGAGCTGTTTTTT.